This entry concerns a single T cell receptor (beta chain). Its target is not known. This related bone marrow graft donor gave peripheral blood on the day of marrow donation. Assay used: immunoSEQ multiplex PCR; TCRdb lists only in-frame clones, some missing. This sample carries tens of thousands of clones, none of them present only once. Germline CDR1 reads GTSNPN; CDR2 reads SVGIG (reference sequence). This CDR3 has 14 residues. The V and J ends lost 2 bases and 4 bases respectively, with 9 bases between them. This specimen belongs to a study of T cells after posttransplantation cyclophosphamide. Study-wide results and caveats: Blood and skin or GI T cell repertoires showed limited TRB overlap.

The origin of this receptor is a woman aged 60-75 years in good health, CMV-negative, and a related stem cell transplant donor. This chain links TRBV30 with TRBJ2-6; tentative D call: TRBD1 (6 bases). Sequenced: PBMCs. The CDR3 region has the DNA TGTGCCTGGAGTCGTAGGGGGGGGGCCAACGTCCTGACTTTC. As protein: CAWSRRGGANVLTF.